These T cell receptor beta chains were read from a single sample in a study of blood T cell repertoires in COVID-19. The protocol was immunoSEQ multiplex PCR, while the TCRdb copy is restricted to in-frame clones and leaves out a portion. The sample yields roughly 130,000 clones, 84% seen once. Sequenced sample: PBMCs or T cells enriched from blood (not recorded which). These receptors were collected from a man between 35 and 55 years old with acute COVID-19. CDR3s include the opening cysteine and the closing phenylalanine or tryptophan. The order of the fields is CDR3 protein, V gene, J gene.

CDR3: CASSPPGAESNQPQHF; V: TRBV28; J: TRBJ1-5
CDR3: CASSVQGGRTDTQYF; V: TRBV9; J: TRBJ2-3
CDR3: CASSPRDSRNTIYF; V: TRBV18; J: TRBJ1-3
CDR3: CASSIAAGGVDEQFF; V: TRBV19; J: TRBJ2-1
CDR3: CASSYSYAGRAYEQYF; V: TRBV6-5; J: TRBJ2-7
CDR3: CASSEQGLPNEKLFF; V: TRBV2; J: TRBJ1-4
CDR3: CSADRYSEAFF; V: TRBV20-1; J: TRBJ1-1
CDR3: CASSQVLGGTDTQYF; V: TRBV4-3; J: TRBJ2-3
CDR3: CASSQDLGANQPQHF; V: TRBV4-3; J: TRBJ1-5
CDR3: CASSSSTDTQYF; V: TRBV9; J: TRBJ2-3
CDR3: CASSRTSGSNEQFF; V: TRBV5-6; J: TRBJ2-1
CDR3: CASSLDNRGFEKLFF; V: TRBV11-2; J: TRBJ1-4
CDR3: CASSFSLGETQYF; V: TRBV7-2; J: TRBJ2-5
CDR3: CASSLSTSGGADTQYF; V: TRBV4-1; J: TRBJ2-3
CDR3: CAWSLTANTIYF; V: TRBV30; J: TRBJ1-3
CDR3: CASSLGGERQPQHF; V: TRBV28; J: TRBJ1-5
CDR3: CASSRTGVNEKLFF; V: TRBV5-8; J: TRBJ1-4
CDR3: CASSTTGGTTGELFF; V: TRBV6-5; J: TRBJ2-2
CDR3: CASSHSDRENGYTF; V: TRBV23-1; J: TRBJ1-2
CDR3: CSVRASSEQFF; V: TRBV29-1; J: TRBJ2-1
CDR3: CASSLSGAPGFEQFF; V: TRBV5-1; J: TRBJ2-1
CDR3: CASSLPGQGALGYGYTF; V: TRBV13; J: TRBJ1-2
CDR3: CASSLWTSGNSYEQYF; V: TRBV27; J: TRBJ2-7
CDR3: CSGQGAFGEQYF; V: TRBV29-1; J: TRBJ2-7
CDR3: CATSRDRYTGELFF; V: TRBV24-1; J: TRBJ2-2
CDR3: CASSLRTGVQETQYF; V: TRBV27; J: TRBJ2-5
CDR3: CASSQETSGSYEQYF; V: TRBV3-1/TRBV3-2; J: TRBJ2-7
CDR3: CASSSGTQGNEQFF; V: TRBV5-1; J: TRBJ2-1
CDR3: CATSRDRDRVMLVGGYTF; V: TRBV15; J: TRBJ1-2
CDR3: CASSFVAVLQETQYF; V: TRBV28; J: TRBJ2-5
CDR3: CASRLVRTSGGAIYEQYF; V: TRBV12-2; J: TRBJ2-7
CDR3: CASSRPGTVSYNEQFF; V: TRBV27; J: TRBJ2-1
CDR3: CASSKLGVPGDTEAFF; V: TRBV5-1; J: TRBJ1-1
CDR3: CASSLSRAGNSPLHF; V: TRBV28; J: TRBJ1-6
CDR3: CASSLEGGRANEQYF; V: TRBV5-4; J: TRBJ2-7
CDR3: CASSYLPTGNTGELFF; V: TRBV6-5; J: TRBJ2-2